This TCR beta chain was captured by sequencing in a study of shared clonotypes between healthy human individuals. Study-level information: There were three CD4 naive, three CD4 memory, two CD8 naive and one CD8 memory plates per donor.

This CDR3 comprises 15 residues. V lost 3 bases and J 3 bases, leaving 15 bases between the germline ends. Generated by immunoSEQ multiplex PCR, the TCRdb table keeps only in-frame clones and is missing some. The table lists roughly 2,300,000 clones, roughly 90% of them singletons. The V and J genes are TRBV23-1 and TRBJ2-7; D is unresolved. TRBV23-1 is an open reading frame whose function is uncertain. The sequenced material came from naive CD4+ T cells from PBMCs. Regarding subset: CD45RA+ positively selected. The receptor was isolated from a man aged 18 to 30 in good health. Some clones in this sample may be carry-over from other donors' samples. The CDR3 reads CASSHGSGGSYEQYF. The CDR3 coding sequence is TGCGCCAGCAGTCATGGTTCAGGCGGAAGCTACGAGCAGTACTTC.